The source of this T cell receptor (beta chain) is a study of esophageal squamous cell carcinoma under preoperative chemotherapy. Study-wide background: TCR repertoires were profiled from both peripheral blood T cells and tumor-infiltrating lymphocytes. Findings of the study overall: Peripheral T cells showed a significant TCR diversity increase after chemotherapy, unlike tumor-infiltrating lymphocytes.

Time point noted: before preoperative PTX-NDP chemotherapy. Trimming left V 7 bases short and J 3 bases short, with 16 bases between. The CDR3 loop spans 15 amino acids. TCRdb fed the PCR reads into MiXCR, producing one record per CDR3 protein. The table has about 16,000 distinct CDR3 sequences, under 55% seen once. This clonotype showed up many times. Antigen unknown. The sequence derives from a human donor with esophageal squamous cell carcinoma. The donor label of this sample is uncertain. This chain connects TRBV12-3 or TRBV12-4 to TRBJ2-1, with a weak D call TRBD1 (6 bases). Collection took place from a patient given preoperative chemotherapy. CDR3 DNA: TGTGCCAGCAAGGGACAAACGGGGAGCTACAATGAGCAGTTCTTC. This sequence encodes CASKGQTGSYNEQFF.